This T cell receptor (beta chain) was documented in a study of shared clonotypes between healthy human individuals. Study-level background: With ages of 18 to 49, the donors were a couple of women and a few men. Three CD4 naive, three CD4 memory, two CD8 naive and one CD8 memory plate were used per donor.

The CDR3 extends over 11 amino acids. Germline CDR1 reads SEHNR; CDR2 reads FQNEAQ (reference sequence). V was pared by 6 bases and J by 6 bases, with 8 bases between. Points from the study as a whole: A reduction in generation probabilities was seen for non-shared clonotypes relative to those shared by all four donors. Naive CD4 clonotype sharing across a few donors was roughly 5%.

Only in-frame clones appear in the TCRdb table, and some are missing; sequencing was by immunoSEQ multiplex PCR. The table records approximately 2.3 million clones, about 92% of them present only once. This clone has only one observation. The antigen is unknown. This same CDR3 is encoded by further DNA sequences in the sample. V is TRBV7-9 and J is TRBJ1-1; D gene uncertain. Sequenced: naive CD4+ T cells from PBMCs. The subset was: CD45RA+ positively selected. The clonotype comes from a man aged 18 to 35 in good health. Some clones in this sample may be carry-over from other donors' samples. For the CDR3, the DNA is TGTGCCAGCAGGTCCAACGCTGAAGCTTTCTTT. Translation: CASRSNAEAFF.